This T cell receptor beta chain stems from a study of PD-1 blockade in classical Hodgkin lymphoma. This clone was picked up one time. Antigen specificity is unknown. Study-wide results and caveats: Why repertoires differed is undefined; disease activity or prior therapy possibly contributed. Reports described newly diagnosed patients as having lower baseline TCR diversity than healthy donors.

Germline assignment: CDR1 SGHVS and CDR2 FNYEAQ. V lost 5 bases to trimming and J lost 0 bases, with 5 bases between them. The CDR3 consists of 13 residues. Time point here: newly diagnosed, previously untreated cHL patient sample. A comparison was provided by newly diagnosed, untreated classical Hodgkin lymphoma PBMCs. Profiled with immunoSEQ multiplex PCR; TCRdb holds only in-frame clones, not every one. The sample lists 70,000 or so clones; over 90% were seen once. Sequencing used peripheral blood mononuclear cells (PBMCs). This clonotype originated in a human donor with classical Hodgkin lymphoma. The rearrangement links TRBV7-6 to TRBJ1-5; D gene unclear. The CDR3 DNA sequence: TGTGCCAGCAGCCTTATTAGCAATCAGCCCCAGCATTTT. This sequence encodes CASSLISNQPQHF.